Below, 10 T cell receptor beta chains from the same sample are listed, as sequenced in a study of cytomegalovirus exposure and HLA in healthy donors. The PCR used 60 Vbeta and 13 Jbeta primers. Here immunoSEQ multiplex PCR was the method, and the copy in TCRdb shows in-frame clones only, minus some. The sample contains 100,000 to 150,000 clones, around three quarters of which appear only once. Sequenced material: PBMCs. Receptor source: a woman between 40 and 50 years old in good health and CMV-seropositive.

CDR3 amino acids: CAISPNLTAGNTIYF. CDR3 DNA sequence: TGTGCCATCAGTCCGAACTTGACAGCTGGAAACACCATATATTTT. This chain connects TRBV10-3 to TRBJ1-3, with D maybe TRBD1 (5 bases). Germline CDR1 ENHRY, CDR2 SYGVKD. Deletions cut 5 bases from V and 2 bases from J, with 13 bases between. This CDR3 contains 15 residues.

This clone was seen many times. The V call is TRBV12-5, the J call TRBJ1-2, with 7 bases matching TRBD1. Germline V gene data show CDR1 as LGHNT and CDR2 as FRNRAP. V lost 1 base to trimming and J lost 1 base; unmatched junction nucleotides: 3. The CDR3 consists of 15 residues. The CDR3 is CASGLDRGFNYGYTF. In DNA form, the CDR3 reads TGTGCTAGTGGTTTGGACAGGGGATTTAACTATGGCTACACCTTC.

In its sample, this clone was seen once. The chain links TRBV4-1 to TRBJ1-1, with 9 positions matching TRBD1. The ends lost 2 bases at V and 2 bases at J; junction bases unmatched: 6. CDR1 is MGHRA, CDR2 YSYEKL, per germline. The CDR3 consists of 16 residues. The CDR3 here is CASSQPPGQGNTEAFF. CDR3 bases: TGCGCCAGCAGCCAACCTCCGGGACAGGGAAACACTGAAGCTTTCTTT.

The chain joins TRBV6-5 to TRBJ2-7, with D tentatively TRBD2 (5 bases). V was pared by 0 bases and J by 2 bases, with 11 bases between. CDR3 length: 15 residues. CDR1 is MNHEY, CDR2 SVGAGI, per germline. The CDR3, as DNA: TGTGCCAGCAGTTACTCGGGAGCGGAGGCCTACGAGCAGTACTTC. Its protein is CASSYSGAEAYEQYF.

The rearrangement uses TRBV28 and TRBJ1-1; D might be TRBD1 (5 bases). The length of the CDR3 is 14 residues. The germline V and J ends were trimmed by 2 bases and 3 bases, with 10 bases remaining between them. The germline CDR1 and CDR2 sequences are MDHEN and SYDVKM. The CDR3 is CASSLLQADTEAFF. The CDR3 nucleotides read TGTGCCAGCAGTTTACTACAGGCTGACACTGAAGCTTTCTTT.

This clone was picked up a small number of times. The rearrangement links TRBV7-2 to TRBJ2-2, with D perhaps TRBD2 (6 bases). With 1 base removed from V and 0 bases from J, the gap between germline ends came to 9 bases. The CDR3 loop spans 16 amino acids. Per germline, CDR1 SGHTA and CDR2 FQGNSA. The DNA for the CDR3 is TGTGCCAGCAGCTTAGTCGCGGGAACGAACACCGGGGAGCTGTTTTTT. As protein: CASSLVAGTNTGELFF. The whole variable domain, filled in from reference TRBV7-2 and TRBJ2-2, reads GAGVSQSPSNKVTEKGKDVELRCDPISGHTALYWYRQSLGQGLEFLIYFQGNSAPDKSGLPSDRFSAERTGGSVSTLTIQRTQQEDSAVYLCASSLVAGTNTGELFFGEGSRLTVL.

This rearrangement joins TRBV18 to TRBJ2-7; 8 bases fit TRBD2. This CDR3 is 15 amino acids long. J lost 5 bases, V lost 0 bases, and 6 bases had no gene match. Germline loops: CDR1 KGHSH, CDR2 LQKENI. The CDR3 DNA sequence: TGTGCCAGCTCACCACCGGTCGGAGCGGGAGACGAGCAGTACTTC. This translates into CASSPPVGAGDEQYF.

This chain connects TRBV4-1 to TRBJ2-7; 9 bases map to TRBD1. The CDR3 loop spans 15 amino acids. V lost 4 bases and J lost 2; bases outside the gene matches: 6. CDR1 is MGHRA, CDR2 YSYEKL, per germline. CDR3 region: CASSLSGTGPYEQYF. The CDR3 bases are TGCGCCAGCAGCCTTTCCGGGACAGGGCCCTACGAGCAGTACTTC.

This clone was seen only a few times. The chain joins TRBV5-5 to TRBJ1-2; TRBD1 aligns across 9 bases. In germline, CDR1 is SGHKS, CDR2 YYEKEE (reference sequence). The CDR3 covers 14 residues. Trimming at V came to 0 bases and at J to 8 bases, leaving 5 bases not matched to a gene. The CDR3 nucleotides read TGTGCCAGCAGCTTGGACAGGGGGCAGGGGGGCTACACCTTC. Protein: CASSLDRGQGGYTF.

CDR3 sequence reads: CASSVELGGTYEQYF. In DNA form, the CDR3 reads TGTGCCAGCAGTGTAGAGCTGGGGGGAACCTACGAGCAGTACTTC. The V call is TRBV6-1, the J call TRBJ2-7, with a possible D match to TRBD2 (6 bases). Deletions cut 4 bases from V and 2 bases from J, with 15 bases between. The CDR3 sequence is 15 residues long. CDR1 and CDR2 (germline): MNHNS, SASEGT.